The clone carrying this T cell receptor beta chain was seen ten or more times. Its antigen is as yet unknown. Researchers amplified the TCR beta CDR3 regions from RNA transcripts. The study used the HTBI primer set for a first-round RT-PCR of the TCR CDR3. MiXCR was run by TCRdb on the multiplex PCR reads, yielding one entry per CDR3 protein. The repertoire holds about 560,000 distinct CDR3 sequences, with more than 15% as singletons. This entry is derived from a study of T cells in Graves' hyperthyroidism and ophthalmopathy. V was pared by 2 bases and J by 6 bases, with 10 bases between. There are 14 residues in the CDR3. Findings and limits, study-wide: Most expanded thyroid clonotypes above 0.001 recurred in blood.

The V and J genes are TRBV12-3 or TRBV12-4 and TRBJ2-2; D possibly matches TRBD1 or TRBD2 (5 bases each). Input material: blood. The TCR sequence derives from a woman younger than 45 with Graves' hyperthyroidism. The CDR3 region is CASSLMRDAGELFF. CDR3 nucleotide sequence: TGTGCCAGCAGTTTAATGAGGGACGCCGGGGAGCTGTTTTTT.